This TCR beta chain was identified in a study of blood T cell repertoires in COVID-19. Study overall: Samples taken during acute and convalescent COVID-19 were collected in the United States, Italy and Spain. Sample material is recorded as cDNA or gDNA derived from T cells, B-cell-depleted T cells, or PBMCs.

The authors' processing: Amplifying reference gene primers gave estimates of nucleated cell counts. The data were produced by immunoSEQ multiplex PCR, yet TCRdb's version contains in-frame clones alone and is incomplete. Clone size and V and J calls were adopted from that table, with D and trimming inferred from the DNA. The sample includes more than 65,000 clones, 79% of them seen just once. Sequencing input: peripheral blood. This receptor was obtained from a woman aged 45-59 years with acute or convalescent COVID-19.

Written as DNA, the CDR3 is TGCGCCAGCAGCCTTAGGACAGGGGGCTACAATGAGCAGTTCTTC. Amino acids: CASSLRTGGYNEQFF. The chain is built from TRBV4-1 and TRBJ2-1; 10 nucleotides line up with TRBD1. The germline CDR1 and CDR2 sequences are MGHRA and YSYEKL. The CDR3 spans 15 residues. Germline trimming cut 4 bases from V and 3 bases from J; bases unmatched to any gene: 3.